Below are 25 T cell receptor beta chains sequenced from a single sample in a study of monozygotic twins with inflammatory bowel disease. TCRdb reprocessed the 5' RACE reads; each CDR3 protein has one entry and no DNA is given. The sample table sets out 330,000 or so distinct CDR3 sequences. The sample consisted of blood. All receptors come from a human donor with ulcerative colitis or Crohn's disease, or a healthy co-twin of an affected twin (not recorded which).

The chain combines TRBV20-1 with TRBJ1-1. This CDR3 has 11 amino acids. CDR1 and CDR2 (germline): DFQATT, SNEGSKA (reference sequence). The CDR3 reads CSASAYDEAFF.

The V call is TRBV6-2 or TRBV6-3, the J call TRBJ2-5. The CDR3 length is 13 residues. CDR1 and CDR2 (germline): MNHEY, SVGEGT. This CDR3 reads CASSYSRQRTQYF.

The chain employs TRBV20-1 and TRBJ2-7; the D gene TCRdb calls, TRBD2, cannot be checked with no DNA. CDR1 is DFQATT and CDR2 is SNEGSKA in the germline V gene (reference sequence). This CDR3 contains 13 residues. CDR3 sequence reads: CSATSGGLVVQYF.

The J gene is TRBJ2-1, the V gene TRBV20-1; TCRdb designates TRBD1, a call that cannot be tested without DNA. The CDR3 totals 12 residues. Germline V CDR1 and CDR2: DFQATT, SNEGSKA (reference sequence). The CDR3: CSARDRAHEQFF.

The chain uses TRBV5-1 and TRBJ2-2. This CDR3 has 15 amino acids. From germline, CDR1 is SGHRS and CDR2 YFSETQ. CDR3 loop: CASSLDQVGTGELFF.

The rearrangement uses TRBV11-2 and TRBJ1-1; TCRdb lists TRBD1, though no DNA is available to test this call. This CDR3 spans 17 amino acids. Looked up from germline, CDR1 is SGHAT and CDR2 is FQNNGV. CDR3 amino acids: CASSLGLRDVGSNEAFF.

V is TRBV5-1 and J is TRBJ2-3. CDR1 SGHRS and CDR2 YFSETQ come from the germline V gene. The CDR3 is 13 amino acids. This CDR3 reads CASSGAVMNTQYF.

The V call is TRBV12-3 or TRBV12-4, the J call TRBJ2-2; TCRdb's D gene call, TRBD1, goes unchecked for lack of DNA. CDR3 length: 16 amino acids. CDR3 residues: CPSTYRGSTNTGELFF.

The chain uses TRBV6-1 and TRBJ1-1. The CDR3 covers 15 residues. Per the germline V gene, CDR1 is MNHNS and CDR2 is SASEGT. The CDR3: CASSPRGILGTEAFF.

The CDR3 protein is CAISESAGELFF. The chain joins TRBV10-3 to TRBJ2-2. The CDR3 loop spans 12 amino acids. Germline V CDR1 and CDR2: ENHRY, SYGVKD.

The rearrangement uses TRBV20-1 and TRBJ1-1. CDR1 DFQATT and CDR2 SNEGSKA come from the germline V gene (reference sequence). CDR3 length equals 13 residues. The CDR3: CSAIRGGVTEAFF.

The chain is built from TRBV5-6 and TRBJ2-2; the TCRdb D gene call, TRBD1, has no DNA to confirm it. The germline V gene encodes CDR1 SGHDT and CDR2 YYEEEE. The CDR3 length is 15 residues. CDR3 protein: CASRRQGAMTGELFF.

CDR3 region: CASSPHPGRNYGYTF. The gene calls are TRBV12-3 or TRBV12-4 and TRBJ1-2; TCRdb's D call of TRBD1 is untestable without DNA. The CDR3 is 15 residues long.

The chain combines TRBV12-3 or TRBV12-4 with TRBJ1-2; absent DNA, TCRdb's TRBD1 call cannot be checked. This CDR3 spans 13 amino acids. CDR3 protein: CASSADRGYGYTF.

The chain uses TRBV7-2 and TRBJ2-7. The CDR3 has 15 amino acids. Germline loops: CDR1 SGHTA, CDR2 FQGNSA. The CDR3 region is CASSSEYQPSAEQYF.

The rearrangement uses TRBV5-1 and TRBJ1-2. The CDR3 contains 12 residues. CDR1 is SGHRS and CDR2 is YFSETQ in the germline V gene. CDR3 sequence: CASSVNKDGYTF. Together with reference TRBV5-1 and TRBJ1-2, the CDR3 gives the full variable domain: KAGVTQTPRYLIKTRGQQVTLSCSPISGHRSVSWYQQTPGQGLQFLFEYFSETQRNKGNFPGRFSGRQFSNSRSEMNVSTLELGDSALYLCASSVNKDGYTFGSGTRLTVV.

The gene calls are TRBV7-2 and TRBJ2-1. Germline V gene data show CDR1 as SGHTA and CDR2 as FQGNSA. This CDR3 has 17 residues. CDR3 in amino acids: CASSLSLTGRSYNEQFF.

CDR3 loop: CASSVLAGPPDTQYF. The chain is built from TRBV9 and TRBJ2-3; with no DNA, the TCRdb D assignment of TRBD1 cannot be verified. CDR3 size: 15 residues. In germline, CDR1 is SGDLS, CDR2 YYNGEE.

V usage is TRBV7-9 and J usage is TRBJ2-3; with no DNA, the TCRdb D assignment of TRBD2 cannot be verified. Per the germline V gene, CDR1 is SEHNR and CDR2 is FQNEAQ (reference sequence). This CDR3 contains 15 residues. CDR3: CASSFPPGGPYTQYF.

This rearrangement joins TRBV15 to TRBJ2-7. CDR3 length: 14 residues. CDR1 LNHNV and CDR2 YYDKDF come from the germline V gene (reference sequence). CDR3 protein: CATSREGNSYEQYF.

The V gene is TRBV12-3 or TRBV12-4, the J gene TRBJ2-3; TCRdb outputs TRBD1, but without DNA this stays unchecked. This CDR3 is 16 amino acids long. The CDR3 spells CASRKQGAVGTDTQYF.

The chain carries TRBV28 and TRBJ1-5; TCRdb calls TRBD1, which cannot be checked without DNA. Germline V gives CDR1 MDHEN, CDR2 SYDVKM. This CDR3 spans 14 amino acids. The CDR3 reads CASSLTGNNQPQHF.

The chain carries TRBV16 and TRBJ1-5. Per germline, CDR1 KGHSY and CDR2 FQNENV. The CDR3 is 14 amino acids. The CDR3 loop reads CASSQSGGNQPQHF.

The genes are TRBV12-3 or TRBV12-4 and TRBJ2-2; absent DNA, TCRdb's TRBD2 call cannot be checked. The CDR3 has 15 residues. CDR3 sequence reads: CASKLSGANTGELFF.

The V and J genes are TRBV5-1 and TRBJ2-5; TCRdb selects TRBD1, and the lack of DNA leaves this call unchecked. This CDR3 spans 14 amino acids. From germline, CDR1 is SGHRS and CDR2 YFSETQ. CDR3 amino acids: CASSLVTDQETQNF.